The 9 T cell receptor beta chains reported below all come from one sample, sequenced in a study of cytomegalovirus exposure and HLA in healthy donors. The PCR used 60 Vbeta and 13 Jbeta primers. The table came from immunoSEQ multiplex PCR; TCRdb's copy has only in-frame clones and leaves some out. The sample has about 160,000 clones; more than 70% are singletons. The specimen was PBMCs. The receptors stem from a male donor in good health and CMV-seronegative.

The chain has TRBV5-1 and TRBJ1-5; no firm D call. Germline V gene lookup returns CDR1 SGHRS and CDR2 YFSETQ. Between the trimmed V and J ends, which lost 0 bases and 0 bases, there was a span of 7 bases. This CDR3 is built from 15 residues. CDR3 nucleotides: TGCGCCAGCAGCTTGGACGGGTATAGCAATCAGCCCCAGCATTTT. Its translation: CASSLDGYSNQPQHF.

This chain uses TRBV7-3 with TRBJ2-1, with TRBD2 matching 11 bases. The CDR3 loop spans 15 amino acids. In germline, CDR1 is SGHTA, CDR2 FQGTGA. Losses at the gene ends were 6 bases for V and 3 bases for J; bases not matched to a gene: 4. The DNA for the CDR3 is TGTGCCAGCAGTTATAGCGGGGGGGACTACAATGAGCAGTTCTTC. This translates into CASSYSGGDYNEQFF.

The chain uses TRBV28 and TRBJ1-3; D gene ambiguous. The V and J ends lost 3 bases and 4 bases respectively, with 10 bases between them. In germline, CDR1 is MDHEN, CDR2 SYDVKM. CDR3 size: 14 residues. The CDR3, as DNA: TGTGCCAGCAGTTTGAGGGCCAGAGGAAACACCATATATTTT. It yields the protein CASSLRARGNTIYF.

The chain is built from TRBV25-1 and TRBJ2-2; 7 positions agree with TRBD1. CDR3 length: 14 amino acids. The J segment lost 4 bases and the V segment lost 5 bases, leaving 4 bases of the junction unmatched. The germline CDR1 and CDR2 sequences are MGHDK and SYGVNS. The CDR3 DNA reads TGTGCCAGCAGTAAAGGGGGCATCACCGGGGAGCTGTTTTTT. Amino acid sequence: CASSKGGITGELFF.

The chain combines TRBV4-2 with TRBJ2-3; 8 nucleotides match TRBD2. The trim removed 5 bases at V and 0 bases at J, leaving 7 bases unmatched. The germline V gene has CDR1 LGHNA and CDR2 YNFKEQ. This CDR3 spans 16 amino acids. The CDR3 DNA reads as TGTGCCAGCAGCAAACTTAGCGGGAAAAGCACAGATACGCAGTATTTT. The encoded protein is CASSKLSGKSTDTQYF.

The chain combines TRBV6-6 with TRBJ1-2; possibly TRBD1 for D (6 bases). The CDR3 has 16 residues. Germline lookup yields CDR1 MNHNY and CDR2 SVGAGI (reference sequence). The V end was cut by 6 bases, the J end by 7 bases, with 24 bases between. CDR3 coding DNA: TGTGCCAGCAGACCCTCGGGGGAAACGGGGGGCTCTGGCTACACCTTC. Translation gives CASRPSGETGGSGYTF.

The CDR3 loop is CASRGQGADEQYF. The CDR3 nucleotides read TGTGCCAGCCGGGGACAGGGGGCCGACGAGCAGTACTTC. The J gene is TRBJ2-5, the V gene TRBV6-5; 12 bases fit TRBD1. Matching the DNA end better, TRBJ2-7 makes the J call doubtful. Germline V gene sequence: CDR1 MNHEY, CDR2 SVGAGI. The CDR3 covers 13 residues.

About this clone itself: Germline is not matched at one junction end, which may reflect a read error. The chain carries TRBV7-9 and TRBJ2-2; the match to TRBD1 covers 8 bases. The CDR3 has 15 amino acids. Germline CDR1 SEHNR, CDR2 FQNEAQ (reference sequence). CDR3 bases: TGTGCCAGCAGCTTCCCAACAGGGGGGATCGGGGAGCCGTTTTTT. Encoded protein: CASSFPTGGIGEPFF.

V is TRBV4-2 and J is TRBJ2-6; 10 bases agree with TRBD2. V trimming: 0 bases; J trimming: 0 bases; junction bases outside the gene matches: 2. Looked up from germline, CDR1 is LGHNA and CDR2 is YNFKEQ. The CDR3 consists of 18 residues. DNA of the CDR3: TGTGCCAGCAGCCAAGATCAGCGGGAGGGCTCTGGGGCCAACGTCCTGACTTTC. This encodes CASSQDQREGSGANVLTF.